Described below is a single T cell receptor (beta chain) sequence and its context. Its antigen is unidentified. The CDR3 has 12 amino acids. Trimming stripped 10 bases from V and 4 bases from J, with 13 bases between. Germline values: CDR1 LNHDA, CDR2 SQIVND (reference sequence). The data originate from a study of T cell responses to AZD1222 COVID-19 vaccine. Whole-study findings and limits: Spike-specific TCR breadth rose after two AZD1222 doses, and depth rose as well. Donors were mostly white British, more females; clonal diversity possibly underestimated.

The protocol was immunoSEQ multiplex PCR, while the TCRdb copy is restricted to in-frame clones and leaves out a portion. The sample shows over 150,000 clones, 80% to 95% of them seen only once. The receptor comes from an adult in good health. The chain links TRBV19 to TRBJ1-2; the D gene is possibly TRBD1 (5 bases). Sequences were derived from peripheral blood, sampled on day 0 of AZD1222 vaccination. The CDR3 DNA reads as TGTGCCACAGGAGGGGCGAGCTATGGCTACACCTTC. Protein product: CATGGASYGYTF.